Below, 30 T cell receptor beta chains from the same sample are listed, as sequenced in a study of T cells in Graves' hyperthyroidism and ophthalmopathy. There were TCR beta CDR3 regions amplified from RNA transcripts. RT-PCR in the first round (using the HTBI primer set) targeted the TCR CDR3. One entry per CDR3 protein results from TCRdb running MiXCR on the multiplex PCR reads. The sample lists 400,000 to 550,000 distinct CDR3 sequences, roughly a quarter seen once, with roughly 12% in the top ten. Sequencing used blood. These receptors were taken from a woman aged 25 to 39 with Graves' ophthalmopathy.

This clonotype was seen at least ten times. V is TRBV12-3 or TRBV12-4 and J is TRBJ2-2, with TRBD2 identical over 12 bases. J lost 5 bases, V lost 6 bases, and 7 bases had no gene match. This CDR3 comprises 16 residues. CDR3 protein: CASRETSGGWTGELFF. The CDR3, as DNA: TGTGCCAGCAGAGAGACTAGCGGGGGATGGACCGGGGAGCTGTTTTTT.

This clonotype was recorded at least ten times. V and J are TRBV10-3 and TRBJ2-7; D not resolved. Trimming pared 0 bases from V and 3 bases from J, leaving 9 bases between. The CDR3 sequence is 14 residues long. CDR1 ENHRY and CDR2 SYGVKD come from the germline V gene. DNA of the CDR3: TGTGCCATCAGTGAGTCGAAAGGGAACTACGAGCAGTACTTC. This gives the protein CAISESKGNYEQYF.

This clonotype has a count of ten or more. The chain employs TRBV11-2 and TRBJ2-7; D is possibly TRBD2 (7 bases). Germline V gene sequence: CDR1 SGHAT, CDR2 FQNNGV. V was trimmed by 3 bases and J by 0 bases, leaving 18 bases between them. The CDR3 spans 17 residues. The CDR3 region is CASSFPGGGSSSYEQYF. CDR3 nucleotides: TGTGCCAGCAGCTTTCCCGGCGGGGGCAGTAGCTCCTACGAGCAGTACTTC. The full variable domain, its missing parts supplied by reference TRBV11-2 and TRBJ2-7, is EAGVAQSPRYKIIEKRQSVAFWCNPISGHATLYWYQQILGQGPKLLIQFQNNGVVDDSQLPKDRFSAERLKGVDSTLKIQPAKLEDSAVYLCASSFPGGGSSSYEQYFGPGTRLTVT.

This clonotype was observed many times. The chain combines TRBV12-3 or TRBV12-4 with TRBJ1-1; D may be TRBD1 (5 bases). V lost 5 bases, J lost 5 bases, and 12 bases lay in between. The CDR3 contains 13 residues. CDR3 bases: TGTGCCAGCAGTCCCTATAGGGGAACTGAAGCTTTCTTT. Its protein is CASSPYRGTEAFF.

This clonotype was observed a handful of times. CDR3 residues: CASSPPGVLYSGANVLTF. The CDR3 coding sequence is TGTGCCAGCAGTCCACCAGGGGTCCTCTACTCTGGGGCCAACGTCCTGACTTTC. The chain links TRBV28 to TRBJ2-6; possibly TRBD1 for D (6 bases). This CDR3 comprises 18 residues. Germline V gene sequence: CDR1 MDHEN, CDR2 SYDVKM. Trimming left V 5 bases short and J 0 bases short, with 17 bases between.

This clonotype was seen repeatedly, ten times or more. The CDR3 loop is CSASGGGSYEQYF. As DNA, the CDR3 is TGCAGTGCTAGCGGCGGGGGATCCTACGAGCAGTACTTC. The chain is built from TRBV20-1 and TRBJ2-7, with 7 bases lining up with TRBD2. V trimming: 3 bases; J trimming: 1 base; junction bases outside the gene matches: 3. This CDR3 spans 13 amino acids. Germline V gene lookup returns CDR1 DFQATT and CDR2 SNEGSKA (reference sequence).

The V gene is TRBV2, the J gene TRBJ2-5; D possibly corresponds to TRBD2 (6 bases). The germline V gene encodes CDR1 SNHLY and CDR2 FYNNEI. V was cut by 8 bases and J by 4 bases, with 17 bases left in between. CDR3 length: 14 amino acids. The CDR3 DNA reads TGTGCCAGCCGCCGGGCGGGATCTGTAGAGACCCAGTACTTC. It translates to CASRRAGSVETQYF. The full variable domain, in which reference TRBV2 and TRBJ2-5 provide the parts outside the CDR3, is EPEVTQTPSHQVTQMGQEVILRCVPISNHLYFYWYRQILGQKVEFLVSFYNNEISEKSEIFDDQFSVERPDGSNFTLKIRSTKLEDSAMYFCASRRAGSVETQYFGPGTRLLVL.

This clonotype was observed many times. The V call is TRBV11-2, the J call TRBJ2-5; D is unresolved. Trimming removed 4 bases from V and 5 bases from J, with 11 bases in between. The CDR3 sequence is 13 residues long. Germline V gene lookup returns CDR1 SGHAT and CDR2 FQNNGV. This CDR3 reads CASSSGPSETQYF. CDR3 DNA: TGTGCCAGCAGCTCCGGGCCATCGGAGACCCAGTACTTC.

The sample holds many counts of this clonotype. This chain uses TRBV12-3 or TRBV12-4 with TRBJ1-1, with 9 bases identical to TRBD1. The J segment lost 1 base and the V segment lost 1 base, leaving 1 base of the junction unmatched. The CDR3 has 15 amino acids. CDR3 coding DNA: TGTGCCAGCAGTTTAGTGACAGGGGGGAACACTGAAGCTTTCTTT. It encodes CASSLVTGGNTEAFF.

At least ten counts were recorded for this clonotype. J is TRBJ2-2 and V is TRBV5-1; TRBD2 might be the D (5 bases). V lost 4 bases and J lost 4, with 11 bases in between. Germline loops: CDR1 SGHRS, CDR2 YFSETQ. CDR3 length: 14 amino acids. The DNA of the CDR3 is TGCGCCAGCAGCCGTTGGACTGCCACCGGGGAGCTGTTTTTT. Translated, it gives CASSRWTATGELFF.

This clonotype was picked up many times. Relative to the germline gene, one junction end is altered; a read error may explain this. The rearrangement joins TRBV7-2 to TRBJ1-2; weak D call: TRBD1 (5 bases). The CDR3 has 12 amino acids. Germline V gene data show CDR1 as SGHTA and CDR2 as FQGNSA. The CDR3 DNA reads TGTGCCAGCAGCTTATCTGAGGGGTGGCTCGCCTTC. Translated, it gives CASSLSEGWLAF.

The chain couples TRBV6-1 to TRBJ1-2, with D perhaps TRBD1 (6 bases). Germline V gene lookup returns CDR1 MNHNS and CDR2 SASEGT. The CDR3 totals 14 residues. V lost 6 bases, J lost 3 bases, and 14 bases lay in between. For the CDR3, the DNA is TGTGCCAGCAGGTCGGGGGGCCTGGACTATGGCTACACCTTC. This sequence encodes CASRSGGLDYGYTF.

There are many counts of this clonotype. The chain has TRBV19 and TRBJ2-7; D is perhaps TRBD2 (5 bases). Germline V gives CDR1 LNHDA, CDR2 SQIVND (reference sequence). With 2 bases removed from V and 6 bases from J, the gap between germline ends came to 11 bases. The CDR3 is 13 amino acids. CDR3 DNA: TGTGCCAGTAGTATACTCGAGGGTGGCGAGCAGTACTTC. Amino acids: CASSILEGGEQYF.

A few counts support this clonotype. This chain uses TRBV5-1 with TRBJ2-4; D is possibly TRBD1 or TRBD2 (6 bases each). The ends were cut back, 7 bases at V and 0 bases at J, with 14 bases in the middle. The CDR3 consists of 15 residues. Germline V lookup: CDR1 SGHRS, CDR2 YFSETQ. This CDR3 is CASQEGTLAKNIQYF. CDR3 nucleotide sequence: TGCGCCAGCCAGGAGGGGACACTAGCCAAAAACATTCAGTACTTC.

This clonotype was observed many times. The CDR3 DNA reads as TGTGCCTGGAGTGGGGGCATGGGTCAGCCCCAGCATTTT. This gives the protein CAWSGGMGQPQHF. The chain recombines TRBV30 with TRBJ1-5; the D gene is possibly TRBD1 (5 bases). Germline V gene lookup returns CDR1 GTSNPN and CDR2 SVGIG (reference sequence). V lost 1 base, J lost 6 bases, and 10 bases lay in between. CDR3 length: 13 residues.

This clonotype has a count of ten or more. The chain has TRBV12-3 or TRBV12-4 and TRBJ1-1; no definite D call. CDR3 size: 17 residues. The germline V and J ends were trimmed by 5 bases and 0 bases, with 19 bases remaining between them. CDR3 in amino acids: CASSQHGPISLNTEAFF. CDR3 sequence (DNA): TGTGCCAGCAGTCAACATGGACCAATTTCCTTGAACACTGAAGCTTTCTTT.

This clonotype was seen only a few times. The chain employs TRBV4-2 and TRBJ2-7; D is uncertain. Per germline, CDR1 LGHNA and CDR2 YNFKEQ. This CDR3 comprises 14 residues. Trimming removed 0 bases at V and 7 bases at J, with 13 bases between. The chain's CDR3 is CASSQDLLETEQYF. DNA for the CDR3: TGTGCCAGCAGCCAAGACCTCCTAGAAACGGAGCAGTACTTC.

This clonotype has at least ten counts. The chain couples TRBV6-5 to TRBJ1-1; D ambiguous. CDR1 is MNHEY and CDR2 is SVGAGI in the germline V gene. This CDR3 is 14 amino acids long. Trimming took off 0 bases at V and 10 bases at J, with 15 bases between the two ends. The CDR3 here is CASSYSNSGFGAFF. CDR3 DNA sequence: TGTGCCAGCAGTTACTCGAATTCCGGGTTTGGAGCTTTCTTT.

The V call is TRBV15, the J call TRBJ2-7; tentatively, D is TRBD2 (5 bases). The CDR3 is 15 amino acids. CDR1 and CDR2 (germline): LNHNV, YYDKDF (reference sequence). Trimming cost V 3 bases and J 4 bases, with 16 bases left between them. CDR3 sequence (DNA): TGTGCCACCAGCAGCCAAGAAAAAGTAGCGTACGAGCAGTACTTC. Residues: CATSSQEKVAYEQYF. The full variable domain, its missing parts supplied by reference TRBV15 and TRBJ2-7, is DAMVIQNPRYQVTQFGKPVTLSCSQTLNHNVMYWYQQKSSQAPKLLFHYYDKDFNNEADTPDNFQSRRPNTSFCFLDIRSPGLGDTAMYLCATSSQEKVAYEQYFGPGTRLTVT.

In this sample, this clonotype turned up many times. The chain links TRBV7-2 to TRBJ2-7; 7 nucleotides agree with TRBD1. The CDR3 is 15 residues long. Germline CDR1 is SGHTA and CDR2 is FQGNSA. The junction had 12 bases not matched to a gene; V was cut back by 6 bases and J by 4 bases. CDR3 sequence: CASRNRQGPGYEQYF. The DNA of the CDR3 is TGTGCCAGCAGAAACCGACAGGGCCCAGGATACGAGCAGTACTTC. Looking up the rest from reference TRBV7-2 and TRBJ2-7 gives the full variable domain: GAGVSQSPSNKVTEKGKDVELRCDPISGHTALYWYRQSLGQGLEFLIYFQGNSAPDKSGLPSDRFSAERTGGSVSTLTIQRTQQEDSAVYLCASRNRQGPGYEQYFGPGTRLTVT.

This clonotype came up many times. V is TRBV27 and J is TRBJ2-2, with D tentatively TRBD2 (6 bases). Looked up from germline, CDR1 is MNHEY and CDR2 is SMNVEV (reference sequence). V was pared by 4 bases and J by 8 bases, with 14 bases between. This CDR3 comprises 14 residues. For the CDR3, the DNA is TGTGCCAGCAGTTCGGGGGATGCAACGGGGGAGCTGTTTTTT. It codes for CASSSGDATGELFF.

This clonotype occurred many times. V gene TRBV29-1 combines with J gene TRBJ2-5; 9 bases match TRBD1. J gave up 0 bases and V 6 bases, and 8 bases lay outside the gene matches. The CDR3 has 15 amino acids. CDR1 is SQVTM, CDR2 ANQGSEA, per germline. DNA for the CDR3: TGCAGCGTAACATCGGGACAGGGCTACCAAGAGACCCAGTACTTC. This encodes CSVTSGQGYQETQYF.

This clonotype was seen at least ten times. This chain joins TRBV29-1 and TRBJ1-1, with D uncertain. The CDR3 is 13 residues long. Trimming shortened V by 5 bases and J by 2 bases, and 12 bases separated the two germline ends. Germline CDR1 is SQVTM and CDR2 is ANQGSEA. The CDR3 spells CSVSRTLNTEAFF. DNA for the CDR3: TGCAGCGTTAGTCGGACTTTAAACACTGAAGCTTTCTTT.

The rearrangement links TRBV28 to TRBJ1-5; TRBD1 matches 8 bases. CDR3 length equals 17 residues. CDR1 and CDR2 (germline): MDHEN, SYDVKM. With V trimmed by 6 bases and J by 5 bases, 15 bases remained unmatched. The CDR3 region has the DNA TGTGCCAGCAGCCCGGACAGGGCCCTCGGGGCTTATCAGCCCCAGCATTTT. Translation gives CASSPDRALGAYQPQHF.

This clonotype was found many times. V is TRBV7-8 and J is TRBJ1-1; D gene unclear. With 0 bases removed from V and 1 base from J, the gap between germline ends came to 12 bases. The CDR3 runs 16 residues. CDR1 and CDR2 (germline): SGHVS, FQNEAQ. This CDR3 reads CASSLALSGSNTEAFF. The CDR3 region has the DNA TGTGCCAGCAGCTTAGCGCTATCCGGTTCGAACACTGAAGCTTTCTTT.

This clonotype was counted only a few times. The V call is TRBV12-3 or TRBV12-4, the J call TRBJ2-5, with D possibly being TRBD1 (6 bases). V lost 4 bases and J 4 bases, leaving 10 bases between the germline ends. This CDR3 region has 13 residues. CDR3 loop: CASSYNRAETQYF. As DNA, the CDR3 is TGTGCCAGCAGTTACAACAGGGCAGAGACCCAGTACTTC.

Ten or more counts support this clonotype. This chain joins TRBV6-1 and TRBJ1-2, with D maybe TRBD1 (6 bases). This CDR3 comprises 17 residues. CDR1 and CDR2 (germline): MNHNS, SASEGT. V lost 6 bases to trimming and J lost 1 base, with 21 bases between them. CDR3: CASRGYSGQRDNYGYTF. As DNA, the CDR3 is TGTGCCAGCAGAGGTTACTCAGGACAGCGAGATAACTATGGCTACACCTTC.

In this sample, this clonotype turned up many times. The chain uses TRBV11-1 and TRBJ1-2, with D possibly matching TRBD1 (6 bases). Trimming cost V 2 bases and J 1 base, with 17 bases left between them. CDR1 SGHAT and CDR2 FQDESV come from the germline V gene (reference sequence). The CDR3 sequence is 17 residues long. Here the CDR3 DNA reads TGTGCCAGCAGCTTAAAGGCCCAGGGGCCTTATAACTATGGCTACACCTTC. This encodes CASSLKAQGPYNYGYTF. The full variable domain, its missing parts supplied by reference TRBV11-1 and TRBJ1-2, is EAEVAQSPRYKITEKSQAVAFWCDPISGHATLYWYRQILGQGPELLVQFQDESVVDDSQLPKDRFSAERLKGVDSTLKIQPAELGDSAMYLCASSLKAQGPYNYGYTFGSGTRLTVV.

A remark on this clonotype: An end of the junction does not agree with germline; a read error may underlie this. The chain has TRBV6-5 and TRBJ1-2; D ambiguous. From germline, CDR1 is MNHEY and CDR2 SVGAGI. This CDR3 spans 15 amino acids. This CDR3 reads CASSYSTVFDYGYTF. CDR3 nucleotides: TGTGCCAGCAGTTACTCAACCGTGTTCGACTATGGGTACACCTTC.

The gene calls are TRBV4-1 and TRBJ2-5; D remains unclear. The CDR3 is made up of 13 amino acids. Germline CDR1 and CDR2: MGHRA and YSYEKL. V lost 3 bases and J 2 bases, leaving 7 bases between the germline ends. This chain's CDR3 is CASSQWAQETQYF. In DNA, the CDR3 is TGCGCCAGCAGCCAGTGGGCGCAAGAGACCCAGTACTTC.